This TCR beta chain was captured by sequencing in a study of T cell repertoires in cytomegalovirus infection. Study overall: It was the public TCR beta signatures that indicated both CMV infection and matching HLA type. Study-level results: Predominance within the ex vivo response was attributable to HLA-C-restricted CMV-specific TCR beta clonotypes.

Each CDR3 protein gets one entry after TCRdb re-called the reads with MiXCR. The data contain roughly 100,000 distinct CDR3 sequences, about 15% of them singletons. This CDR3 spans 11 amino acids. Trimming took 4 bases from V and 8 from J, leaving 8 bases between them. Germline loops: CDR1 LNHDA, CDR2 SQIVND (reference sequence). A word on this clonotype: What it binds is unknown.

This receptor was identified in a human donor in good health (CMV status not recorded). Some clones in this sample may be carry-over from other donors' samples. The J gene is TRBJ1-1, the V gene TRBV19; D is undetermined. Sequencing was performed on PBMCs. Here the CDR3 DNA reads TGTGCCAGTAGTACAAACGTAGAAGCTTTCTTT. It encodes CASSTNVEAFF.